This TCR beta chain appears in the sequencing data of a study of shared clonotypes between healthy human individuals. Overall study: Serving as donors were a couple of women and a few men, whose ages spanned 18 to 49.

CDR3 length: 18 amino acids. Sequencing was performed with immunoSEQ multiplex PCR; in TCRdb, only in-frame clones are kept and a portion is missing. The data hold some 680,000 clones, with around 73% observed a single time. Source material: memory CD4+ T cells sorted from blood. Subset given: CD45RA-negative fraction. The sequence derives from a woman in her 30s in good health. This sequence joins TRBV21-1 and TRBJ2-1; the D segment call TRBD2 is taken from the table without a DNA check. TRBV21-1 is an annotated pseudogene. CDR3 bases: TGTGCCAGCAGCAAAAGGGACCTTCTAGCGGGGGTTTACAATGAGCAGTTCTTC. Translation gives CASSKRDLLAGVYNEQFF.